This entry lists 19 T cell receptor beta chains sequenced from one sample in a study of blood T cell repertoires in COVID-19. Data came from immunoSEQ multiplex PCR; TCRdb stores just in-frame clones and leaves some out. The sample lists 200,000 to 300,000 clones; about 79% were seen once. The sequencing input was peripheral blood. Receptor source: a man aged 40-50 years who had recovered from COVID-19.

This chain connects TRBV10-3 to TRBJ2-5; maybe TRBD1 (6 bases). The germline gives CDR1 ENHRY, CDR2 SYGVKD. Trimming pared 6 bases from V and 5 bases from J, leaving 13 bases between. The CDR3 contains 13 residues. This CDR3 is CAIRLQGSETQYF. CDR3 sequence (DNA): TGTGCCATCAGGCTACAGGGCTCGGAGACCCAGTACTTC.

The chain carries TRBV27 and TRBJ1-1; 10 bases agree with TRBD1. CDR1 and CDR2 (germline): MNHEY, SMNVEV (reference sequence). The V segment lost 0 bases and the J segment 5 bases; nucleotides outside the gene matches: 0. The CDR3 loop spans 14 amino acids. CDR3 region: CASSLSDRGTEAFF. CDR3 sequence (DNA): TGTGCCAGCAGTTTATCGGACAGGGGGACTGAAGCTTTCTTT.

This sequence joins TRBV7-2 and TRBJ1-5; D not certain. V was cut by 5 bases and J by 5 bases, with 13 bases left in between. This CDR3 has 14 amino acids. Germline CDR1 reads SGHTA; CDR2 reads FQGNSA. The CDR3 spells CASSPEGSYQPQHF. The CDR3 region has the DNA TGTGCCAGCAGCCCGGAGGGTTCTTATCAGCCCCAGCATTTT.

This clone was found once. This chain links TRBV2 with TRBJ2-1; 11 nucleotides match TRBD2. V lost 7 bases, J lost 0 bases, and 5 bases stayed unmatched. Per germline, CDR1 SNHLY and CDR2 FYNNEI. The CDR3 is 16 residues long. The chain's CDR3 is CASTRLAGHSYNEQFF. CDR3 DNA sequence: TGTGCCAGCACTCGACTAGCGGGGCACTCCTACAATGAGCAGTTCTTC. Supplemented by reference TRBV2 and TRBJ2-1, the full variable domain reads EPEVTQTPSHQVTQMGQEVILRCVPISNHLYFYWYRQILGQKVEFLVSFYNNEISEKSEIFDDQFSVERPDGSNFTLKIRSTKLEDSAMYFCASTRLAGHSYNEQFFGPGTRLTVL.

The genes are TRBV5-1 and TRBJ1-2; D is perhaps TRBD1 (5 bases). CDR3 length equals 16 residues. CDR1 is SGHRS and CDR2 is YFSETQ in the germline V gene. V was shortened by 4 bases and J by 2 bases, with 18 bases between the two germline ends. CDR3 in amino acids: CASSIRSGGINYGYTF. The CDR3 DNA reads as TGCGCCAGCAGCATACGTTCTGGGGGGATAAACTATGGCTACACCTTC.

This rearrangement joins TRBV19 to TRBJ2-3, with 13 bases aligning to TRBD2. Germline V gene sequence: CDR1 LNHDA, CDR2 SQIVND (reference sequence). The V and J ends lost 4 bases and 1 base, in that order; junction bases with no gene match: 2. The CDR3 is 16 residues long. CDR3 amino acids: CASSTGTSGGTDTQYF. For the CDR3, the DNA is TGTGCCAGTAGTACTGGGACTAGCGGGGGCACAGATACGCAGTATTTT.

This chain links TRBV20-1 with TRBJ2-1, with D unclear. The V gene's germline CDR1 is DFQATT and CDR2 SNEGSKA (reference sequence). Trimming removed 1 base at V and 7 bases at J, with 5 bases between. The length of the CDR3 is 11 residues. The CDR3 coding sequence is TGCAGTGCTAGAGGAGCGAATGAGCAGTTCTTC. Protein product: CSARGANEQFF.

This chain uses TRBV4-3 with TRBJ2-1; maybe TRBD1 (5 bases). V gave up 0 bases and J gave up 9 bases, with 9 bases separating them. The germline V gene encodes CDR1 LGHNA and CDR2 YSLEER. The length of the CDR3 is 13 residues. CDR3 sequence: CASSQEGEAEQFF. The DNA for the CDR3 is TGCGCCAGCAGCCAAGAAGGGGAAGCTGAGCAGTTCTTC.

The chain joins TRBV19 to TRBJ1-4; TRBD1 aligns across 7 bases. CDR1 is LNHDA and CDR2 is SQIVND in the germline V gene (reference sequence). Trimming cost V 5 bases and J 4 bases; bases outside gene matches: 4. The CDR3 is made up of 14 amino acids. CDR3 sequence reads: CASSPGQYNEKLFF. In DNA form, the CDR3 reads TGTGCCAGTAGTCCGGGACAGTATAATGAAAAACTGTTTTTT.

This chain connects TRBV20-1 to TRBJ2-7; D is uncertain. This CDR3 spans 11 amino acids. The V gene lost 3 bases and the J gene lost 4 bases, with 7 bases spanning the gap. The germline V gene encodes CDR1 DFQATT and CDR2 SNEGSKA (reference sequence). CDR3 nucleotides: TGCAGTGCTAGTCGTCAGTACGAGCAGTACTTC. Encoded protein: CSASRQYEQYF.

This clone has only one observation. V gene TRBV6-5 combines with J gene TRBJ2-7, with D possibly being TRBD1 (6 bases). The germline V gene has CDR1 MNHEY and CDR2 SVGAGI. CDR3 length: 14 amino acids. Trimming removed 2 bases from V and 0 bases from J, with 8 bases in between. CDR3 coding DNA: TGTGCCAGCAGTTACGACAGGCGCTCCTACGAGCAGTACTTC. Amino acids: CASSYDRRSYEQYF.

The chain uses TRBV5-8 and TRBJ1-2, with D maybe TRBD1 (5 bases). Deletions cut 0 bases from V and 6 bases from J, with 9 bases between. The germline V gene has CDR1 SGHTS and CDR2 YDEGEE. The CDR3 length is 13 residues. The CDR3 coding sequence is TGTGCCAGCAGCTTGGTGCCAGGGAATGGCTACACCTTC. Translation: CASSLVPGNGYTF.

V usage is TRBV10-1 and J usage is TRBJ2-2; the D gene is possibly TRBD2 (6 bases). Between the trimmed V and J ends, which lost 11 bases and 0 bases, there was a span of 16 bases. Germline CDR1 WNHNN, CDR2 SYGVQD (reference sequence). The CDR3 extends over 15 amino acids. CDR3 coding DNA: TGCGCCTCGGGGGTCAGCGGAGCGAACACCGGGGAGCTGTTTTTT. It translates to CASGVSGANTGELFF.

The chain recombines TRBV27 with TRBJ1-1, with a tentative D call TRBD1 (6 bases). V shed 3 bases and J shed 1 base, with 9 bases lying between them. This CDR3 contains 14 residues. Germline CDR1 MNHEY, CDR2 SMNVEV (reference sequence). CDR3 sequence: CASSFQGKNTEAFF. CDR3 nucleotides: TGTGCCAGCAGTTTCCAGGGGAAGAACACTGAAGCTTTCTTT.

DNA for the CDR3: TGTGCCAGCAGCCGACTAGCGGGGGGGCAAGAGCAGTACTTC. Translating it yields CASSRLAGGQEQYF. The chain couples TRBV3-1 (or the pseudogene TRBV3-2) to TRBJ2-7; 14 bases are a match to TRBD2. There are 14 residues in the CDR3. In germline, CDR1 is LGHDT, CDR2 YNNKEL (reference sequence). The J segment lost 7 bases and the V segment lost 4 bases, leaving 3 bases of the junction unmatched.

V gene TRBV6-5 combines with J gene TRBJ1-2; tentative D call: TRBD1 (6 bases). Germline V gives CDR1 MNHEY, CDR2 SVGAGI. V dropped 5 bases and J dropped 5 bases, with 15 bases sitting between them. This CDR3 has 14 amino acids. This CDR3 reads CASSPGTTGYGYTF. As DNA, the CDR3 is TGTGCCAGCAGTCCAGGAACTACAGGGTATGGCTACACCTTC.

The chain links TRBV19 to TRBJ2-2; the match to TRBD2 covers 8 bases. This CDR3 has 14 amino acids. Losses at the gene ends were 3 bases for V and 6 bases for J; bases not matched to a gene: 3. CDR1 and CDR2 (germline): LNHDA, SQIVND (reference sequence). The CDR3 region is CASSMGLGAGELFF. Written as DNA, the CDR3 is TGTGCCAGTAGTATGGGACTAGGTGCCGGGGAGCTGTTTTTT.

The chain uses TRBV6-4 and TRBJ1-5; 10 nucleotides line up with TRBD1. This CDR3 is 15 amino acids long. Trimming cost V 6 bases and J 3 bases; bases outside gene matches: 5. The germline V gene encodes CDR1 MRHNA and CDR2 SNTAGT. The CDR3 DNA is TGTGCCAGCAGGGGGACAGGGGCTTTCAATCAGCCCCAGCATTTT. Protein: CASRGTGAFNQPQHF.

The chain employs TRBV4-3 and TRBJ2-6; TRBD1 agrees at 7 bases. The length of the CDR3 is 19 residues. Germline-derived CDR1 and CDR2 are LGHNA and YSLEER. After removal of 2 bases from V and 3 bases from J, the junction contained 13 bases not matched to a gene. The CDR3 is CASSQLLGTASIGANVLTF. The CDR3 DNA sequence: TGCGCCAGCAGCCAATTGCTTGGGACAGCTAGTATTGGGGCCAACGTCCTGACTTTC.